What follows describes a single T cell receptor (beta chain). The data derive from a study of blood T cell repertoires in COVID-19. Study-wide context: COVID-19 samples, acute and convalescent, were from the United States, Italy and Spain. Nucleic acid was either cDNA or gDNA, and it came from T cells, B-cell-depleted T cells, or PBMCs.

CDR3 length equals 14 residues. Original processing methods: Nucleated cell number was recorded as an estimate derived from reference gene primer amplification. The repertoire was sequenced with immunoSEQ multiplex PCR; TCRdb's copy has only in-frame clones and lacks some. V, J and clone size are those of that table, while D and trimming were read from the DNA. Of around 180,000 clones detected, under 90% appear once; the ten largest clones hold about 6.4%. This receptor was taken from a human donor in a cohort sampled during active COVID-19. The rearrangement uses TRBV12-2 and TRBJ1-2; TRBD1, the D gene given by the table, was not confirmed from the DNA. TRBV12-2 is labeled a pseudogene. The sequenced sample was peripheral blood. The CDR3 sequence: CASRTWTGDYGYTF. The CDR3 bases are TGTGCAAGTCGCACCTGGACAGGGGACTATGGCTACACCTTC.